The 16 T cell receptor beta chains below were found in one sample sequenced in a study of vaccination effects on CD4 cells after COVID-19 (dated by TCRdb to between 2021 and 2023). Library preparation was by the immunoSEQ multiplex PCR assay. What TCRdb holds here is the immuneACCESS table cut down to in-frame rearrangements. Part of the clones is not present; checked against another copy, under half of the missing clones reflect an unresolved V gene, and the others are unexplained. A total of roughly 46,000 clones appear in this sample, 65% to 75% of them only once. The ten largest clones take up roughly 15% of the sample. The antigens these receptors bind are not known. To identify antigen-specific CD4+ T cell clonotypes by their expansion, the ViraFEST assay first stimulated PBMC with viral peptide pools and then applied TCR sequencing. After about 9 days of culture, CD4+ T cells were isolated with the EasySep CD4+ T cell isolation kit. Each participant got two doses of an mRNA SARS-CoV-2 vaccine, either BNT162b2 or mRNA-1273.

The source was CD4+ T cells from PBMCs cultured with HCoV-OC43 spike peptides, collected after COVID-19 vaccination. This specimen's cell subset or site label, per the study, means: HCoV-OC43 spike overlapping peptide pool stimulation. The receptors originated from a human donor who received a COVID-19 vaccine.

This clone occurred many times. The rearrangement links TRBV30 to TRBJ2-1; 12 bases line up with TRBD2. The CDR3 length is 16 residues. J was trimmed by 8 bases and V by 3 bases; bases with no gene match: 11. Germline values: CDR1 GTSNPN, CDR2 SVGIG (reference sequence). In nucleotides, the CDR3 is TGTGCCTGGAGCGCGAAGGGTCTAGCGGGGGGGTATGAGCAGTTCTTC. Its translation is CAWSAKGLAGGYEQFF.

V gene TRBV5-6 combines with J gene TRBJ2-5; D ambiguous. Germline CDR1 and CDR2: SGHDT and YYEEEE. This CDR3 spans 14 amino acids. V lost 2 bases, J lost 6 bases, and 14 bases lay in between. The CDR3 sequence is CASSFYGAPKTQYF. CDR3 bases: TGTGCCAGCAGCTTTTATGGCGCCCCAAAGACCCAGTACTTC.

The chain joins TRBV5-8 to TRBJ1-2, with D perhaps matching TRBD1 (5 bases). The CDR3 contains 14 residues. The V end lost 0 bases, the J end lost 2 bases, and 8 bases lay between the germline ends. Germline V CDR1 and CDR2: SGHTS, YDEGEE. Here the CDR3 DNA reads TGTGCCAGCAGCTTGGAAGACAGAAACTATGGCTACACCTTC. It translates to CASSLEDRNYGYTF.

This sequence joins TRBV14 and TRBJ2-3; 9 bases are shared with TRBD2. The CDR3 is 17 residues long. Per the germline V gene, CDR1 is SGHDN and CDR2 is FVKESK. V dropped 4 bases and J dropped 6; count of bases not matched to a gene: 14. The CDR3 coding sequence is TGTGCCAGCAGCCCAAGACTGGGTAGCGGGAGTACTGATACGCAGTATTTT. Its translation: CASSPRLGSGSTDTQYF. The full variable domain, rest sourced from reference TRBV14 and TRBJ2-3, is EAGVTQFPSHSVIEKGQTVTLRCDPISGHDNLYWYRRVMGKEIKFLLHFVKESKQDESGMPNNRFLAERTGGTYSTLKVQPAELEDSGVYFCASSPRLGSGSTDTQYFGPGTRLTVL.

The chain uses TRBV5-4 and TRBJ2-1; TRBD2 aligns across 10 bases. The J segment lost 0 bases and the V segment lost 4 bases, leaving 4 bases of the junction unmatched. The CDR3 sequence is 16 residues long. Per germline, CDR1 SGHNT and CDR2 YYREEE (reference sequence). CDR3 in amino acids: CASSIAGGSSYNEQFF. DNA for the CDR3: TGTGCCAGCAGCATAGCGGGGGGTAGCTCCTACAATGAGCAGTTCTTC.

The chain recombines TRBV12-5 with TRBJ1-1, with TRBD1 matching over 7 bases. The CDR3 is made up of 16 amino acids. CDR1 is LGHNT, CDR2 FRNRAP, per germline. Unmatched junction bases numbered 10, after V lost 0 bases and J lost 6 bases. CDR3 nucleotide sequence: TGTGCTAGTGGTTTGGTTTTGACAGGGAGGGTTTCTGAAGCTTTCTTT. Its translation is CASGLVLTGRVSEAFF.

This chain uses TRBV5-5 with TRBJ2-1, with D tentatively TRBD1 (6 bases). V was shortened by 4 bases and J by 4 bases, with 12 bases between the two germline ends. Germline V gene data show CDR1 as SGHKS and CDR2 as YYEKEE (reference sequence). This CDR3 spans 14 amino acids. CDR3 protein: CASSPWDIYNEQFF. CDR3 DNA: TGTGCCAGCAGCCCCTGGGACATTTACAATGAGCAGTTCTTC.

The chain is built from TRBV11-2 and TRBJ2-1; TRBD1 might be the D (5 bases). V was pared by 0 bases and J by 9 bases, with 15 bases between. From germline, CDR1 is SGHAT and CDR2 FQNNGV. This CDR3 contains 15 residues. This chain's CDR3 is CASSLDSYKGREQFF. In DNA, the CDR3 is TGTGCCAGCAGCTTAGATTCCTATAAGGGGCGTGAGCAGTTCTTC.

The genes are TRBV18 and TRBJ1-6; 8 bases match TRBD1. Germline V gene data show CDR1 as KGHSH and CDR2 as LQKENI. The ends lost 3 bases at V and 4 bases at J; junction bases unmatched: 8. The CDR3 runs 17 residues. The CDR3 spells CASSPRTGTVYNSPLHF. The CDR3 DNA follows: TGTGCCAGCTCACCCAGGACAGGGACAGTGTATAATTCACCCCTCCACTTT.

V usage is TRBV21-1 and J usage is TRBJ2-7; the table's D gene call, TRBD1, was not cross checked with the DNA. TRBV21-1 is marked as a pseudogene. The CDR3 runs 17 residues. The CDR3 is CASSKARFPGGIYEQYF. The CDR3 nucleotides read TGTGCCAGCAGCAAAGCACGGTTTCCAGGGGGAATCTACGAGCAGTACTTC.

The chain recombines TRBV6-6 with TRBJ2-7; D remains unclear. The CDR3 contains 12 residues. Germline V gene lookup returns CDR1 MNHNY and CDR2 SVGAGI (reference sequence). V was cut by 6 bases and J by 1 base, with 7 bases left in between. The CDR3 sequence: CASSGRSYEQYF. In nucleotides, the CDR3 is TGTGCCAGCAGCGGCAGATCCTACGAGCAGTACTTC.

CDR3: CASSVWGLLSEQYF. As DNA, the CDR3 is TGTGCCAGCAGTGTATGGGGTCTCCTCTCCGAGCAGTACTTC. The chain links TRBV2 to TRBJ2-7; no clear D. Trimming removed 4 bases from V and 6 bases from J, with 16 bases in between. CDR1 and CDR2 from the germline V gene are SNHLY and FYNNEI. The CDR3 loop spans 14 amino acids. The complete variable domain, with remaining parts taken from reference TRBV2 and TRBJ2-7, reads EPEVTQTPSHQVTQMGQEVILRCVPISNHLYFYWYRQILGQKVEFLVSFYNNEISEKSEIFDDQFSVERPDGSNFTLKIRSTKLEDSAMYFCASSVWGLLSEQYFGPGTRLTVT.

This sequence joins TRBV6-5 and TRBJ1-3, with 9 nucleotides matching TRBD1. CDR1 is MNHEY, CDR2 SVGAGI, per germline. The J segment lost 4 bases and the V segment lost 6 bases, leaving 7 bases of the junction unmatched. The CDR3 contains 15 residues. The CDR3, as DNA: TGTGCCAGCAGGCGCGGACAGGGGAGGGGAAACACCATATATTTT. Translating it yields CASRRGQGRGNTIYF.

This clone was seen only a few times. This sequence joins TRBV19 and TRBJ2-7; the D is unclear. V lost 3 bases and J lost 3, with 9 bases in between. From germline, CDR1 is LNHDA and CDR2 SQIVND (reference sequence). The CDR3 sequence is 13 residues long. This CDR3 reads CASSIQENYEQYF. CDR3 DNA sequence: TGTGCCAGTAGTATTCAGGAGAACTACGAGCAGTACTTC.

The sample holds one count of this clone. The V call is TRBV9, the J call TRBJ1-4; TRBD1 matches 10 bases. Germline CDR1 is SGDLS and CDR2 is YYNGEE. Trimming removed 0 bases from V and 3 bases from J; junction bases left unmatched: 2. The CDR3 is 16 amino acids. The CDR3 protein is CASSVGQGASNEKLFF. For the CDR3, the DNA is TGTGCCAGCAGCGTAGGACAGGGGGCGTCTAATGAAAAACTGTTTTTT.

V gene TRBV5-1 combines with J gene TRBJ2-1, with 8 bases aligning to TRBD2. Germline CDR1 reads SGHRS; CDR2 reads YFSETQ. The CDR3 has 17 amino acids. The V and J ends lost 0 bases and 8 bases, in that order; junction bases with no gene match: 13. The CDR3 coding sequence is TGCGCCAGCAGCTTGGCTGCACTAAGCGGGAGTTATGATGAGCAGTTCTTC. The encoded protein is CASSLAALSGSYDEQFF.